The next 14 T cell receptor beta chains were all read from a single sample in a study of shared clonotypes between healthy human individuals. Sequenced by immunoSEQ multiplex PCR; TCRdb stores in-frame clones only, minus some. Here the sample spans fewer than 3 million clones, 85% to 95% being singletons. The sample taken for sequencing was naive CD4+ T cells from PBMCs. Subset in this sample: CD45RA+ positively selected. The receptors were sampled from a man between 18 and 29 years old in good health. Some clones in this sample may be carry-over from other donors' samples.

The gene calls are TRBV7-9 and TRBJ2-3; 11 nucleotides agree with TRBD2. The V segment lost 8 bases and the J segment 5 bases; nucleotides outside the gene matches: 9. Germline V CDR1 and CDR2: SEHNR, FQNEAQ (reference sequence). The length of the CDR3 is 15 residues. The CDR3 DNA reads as TGTGCCAGCGGGACGACTAGCGGGAAGCGAGATACGCAGTATTTT. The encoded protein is CASGTTSGKRDTQYF.

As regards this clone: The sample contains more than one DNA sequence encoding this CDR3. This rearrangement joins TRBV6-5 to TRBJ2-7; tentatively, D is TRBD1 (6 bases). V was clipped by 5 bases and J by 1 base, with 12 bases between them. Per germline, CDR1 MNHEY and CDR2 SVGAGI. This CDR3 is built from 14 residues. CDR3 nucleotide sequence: TGTGCCAGCAGTCGCCCAGGGGCTTCCTACGAGCAGTACTTC. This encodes CASSRPGASYEQYF.

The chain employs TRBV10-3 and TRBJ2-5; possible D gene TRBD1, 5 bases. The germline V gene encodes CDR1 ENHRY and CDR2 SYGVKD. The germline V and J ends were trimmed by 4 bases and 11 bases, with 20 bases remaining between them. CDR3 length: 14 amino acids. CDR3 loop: CAISAPGGPGLQYF. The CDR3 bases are TGTGCCATCAGTGCACCCGGCGGCCCAGGGTTGCAGTACTTC.

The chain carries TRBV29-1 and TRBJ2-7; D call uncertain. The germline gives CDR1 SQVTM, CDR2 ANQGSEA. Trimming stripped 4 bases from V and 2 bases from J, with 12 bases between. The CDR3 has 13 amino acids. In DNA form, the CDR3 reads TGCAGCGTTGTAACCCGAGGAACCTACGAGCAGTACTTC. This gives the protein CSVVTRGTYEQYF.

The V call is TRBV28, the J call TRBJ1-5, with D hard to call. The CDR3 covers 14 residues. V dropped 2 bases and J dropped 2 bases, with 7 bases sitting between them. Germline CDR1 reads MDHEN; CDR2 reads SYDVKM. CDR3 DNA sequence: TGTGCCAGCAGTTTAGACGGGGGCAATCAGCCCCAGCATTTT. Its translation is CASSLDGGNQPQHF.

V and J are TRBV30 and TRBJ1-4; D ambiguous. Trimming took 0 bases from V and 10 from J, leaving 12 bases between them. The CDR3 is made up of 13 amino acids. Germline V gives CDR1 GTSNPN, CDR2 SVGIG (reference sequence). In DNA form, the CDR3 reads TGTGCCTGGAGTGTAACGTTTTATGGAAAACTGTTTTTT. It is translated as CAWSVTFYGKLFF. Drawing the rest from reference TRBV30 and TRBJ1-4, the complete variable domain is SQTIHQWPATLVQPVGSPLSLECTVEGTSNPNLYWYRQAAGRGLQLLFYSVGIGQISSEVPQNLSASRPQDRQFILSSKKLLLSDSGFYLCAWSVTFYGKLFFGSGTQLSVL.

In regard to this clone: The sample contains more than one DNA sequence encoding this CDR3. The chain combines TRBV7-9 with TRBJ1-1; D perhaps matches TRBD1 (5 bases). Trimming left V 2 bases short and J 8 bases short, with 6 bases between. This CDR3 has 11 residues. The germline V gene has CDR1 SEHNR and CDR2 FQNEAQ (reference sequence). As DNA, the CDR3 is TGTGCCAGCAGCTTAAAGGGGGAAGCTTTCTTT. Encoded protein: CASSLKGEAFF.

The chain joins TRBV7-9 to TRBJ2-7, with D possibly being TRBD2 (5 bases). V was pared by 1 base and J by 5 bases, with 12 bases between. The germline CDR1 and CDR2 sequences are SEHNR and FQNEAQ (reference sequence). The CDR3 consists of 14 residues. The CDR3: CASSLGLYGDEQYF. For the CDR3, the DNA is TGTGCCAGCAGCTTAGGGCTTTACGGGGACGAGCAGTACTTC.

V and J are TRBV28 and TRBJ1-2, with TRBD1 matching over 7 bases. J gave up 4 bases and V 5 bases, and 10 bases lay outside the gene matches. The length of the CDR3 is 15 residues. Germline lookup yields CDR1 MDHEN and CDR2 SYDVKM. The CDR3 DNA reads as TGTGCCAGCAGTAGCAACAGGGGTGACCTCTATGGCTACACCTTC. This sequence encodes CASSSNRGDLYGYTF.

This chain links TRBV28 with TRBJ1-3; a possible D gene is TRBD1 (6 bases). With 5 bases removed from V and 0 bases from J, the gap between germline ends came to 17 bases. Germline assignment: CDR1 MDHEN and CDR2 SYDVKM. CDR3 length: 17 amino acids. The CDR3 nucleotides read TGTGCCAGCAGTGTGGCCGGGACATCGGACTCTGGAAACACCATATATTTT. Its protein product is CASSVAGTSDSGNTIYF.

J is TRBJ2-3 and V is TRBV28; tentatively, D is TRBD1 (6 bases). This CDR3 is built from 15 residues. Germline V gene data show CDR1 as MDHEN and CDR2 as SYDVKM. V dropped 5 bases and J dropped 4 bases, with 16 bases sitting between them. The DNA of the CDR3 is TGTGCCAGCAGTCCCTACAGGGATCCGCCAGATACGCAGTATTTT. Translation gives CASSPYRDPPDTQYF.

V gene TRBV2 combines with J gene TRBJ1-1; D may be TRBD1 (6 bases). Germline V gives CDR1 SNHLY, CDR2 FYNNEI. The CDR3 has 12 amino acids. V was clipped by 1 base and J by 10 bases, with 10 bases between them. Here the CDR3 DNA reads TGTGCCAGCAGTGAAGAGGGGGGATCAGCTTTCTTT. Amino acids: CASSEEGGSAFF.

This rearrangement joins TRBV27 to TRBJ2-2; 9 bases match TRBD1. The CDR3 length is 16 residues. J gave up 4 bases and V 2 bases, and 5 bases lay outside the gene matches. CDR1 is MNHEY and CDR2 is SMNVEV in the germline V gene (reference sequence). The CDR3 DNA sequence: TGTGCCAGCAGTTTAAGGGACAGGGCGAGCACCGGGGAGCTGTTTTTT. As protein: CASSLRDRASTGELFF.

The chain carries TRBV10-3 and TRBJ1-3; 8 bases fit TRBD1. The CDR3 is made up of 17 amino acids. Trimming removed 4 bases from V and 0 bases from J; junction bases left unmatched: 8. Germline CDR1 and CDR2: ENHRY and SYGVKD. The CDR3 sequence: CAISGNFGQGSGNTIYF. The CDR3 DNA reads TGTGCCATCAGTGGTAATTTCGGACAGGGCTCTGGAAACACCATATATTTT.